The entry below describes one T cell receptor (beta chain). Repertoires were generated with immunoSEQ multiplex PCR, while TCRdb's copy carries only in-frame clones and drops some. The table shows around 1.4 million clones, with 98% occurring only once. Trimming shortened V by 4 bases and J by 2 bases, and 13 bases separated the two germline ends. In germline, CDR1 is SGHKS, CDR2 YYEKEE (reference sequence). CDR3 length: 14 amino acids. This specimen belongs to a study of shared clonotypes between healthy human individuals. Study summary: The study used three CD4 naive, three CD4 memory, two CD8 naive and one CD8 memory plate per donor.

Material: naive CD4+ T cells sorted from blood. Subset reported: CD45RA+ positively selected. The chain has TRBV5-5 and TRBJ2-7; D unresolved. The source of this sequence is a man aged 25 to 40 in good health. CDR3 sequence (DNA): TGTGCCAGCAGCCCCTCCTCCCTGGCCTACGAGCAGTACTTC. Translation: CASSPSSLAYEQYF.